The 21 T cell receptor beta chains reported below all come from one sample, sequenced in a study of cytomegalovirus exposure and HLA in healthy donors. Vbeta (60) and Jbeta (13) primers were used in the PCR. Sequenced by immunoSEQ multiplex PCR; TCRdb stores in-frame clones only, minus some. The table lists around 150,000 clones, roughly 77% of them singletons, with 1.9% in the top ten. Sequenced material: PBMCs. The source of these receptors is a woman aged 18-35 years in good health and CMV-seronegative.

The sample holds a few counts of this clone. The chain joins TRBV5-1 to TRBJ1-1; D not certain. The CDR3 is 16 amino acids. Trimming took 4 bases from V and 1 from J, leaving 17 bases between them. CDR1 and CDR2 from the germline V gene are SGHRS and YFSETQ. CDR3 region: CASSVQTDGENTEAFF. CDR3 coding DNA: TGCGCCAGCAGCGTCCAAACGGACGGGGAGAACACTGAAGCTTTCTTT. The full variable domain, in which reference TRBV5-1 and TRBJ1-1 provide the parts outside the CDR3, is KAGVTQTPRYLIKTRGQQVTLSCSPISGHRSVSWYQQTPGQGLQFLFEYFSETQRNKGNFPGRFSGRQFSNSRSEMNVSTLELGDSALYLCASSVQTDGENTEAFFGQGTRLTVV.

The chain links TRBV4-1 to TRBJ2-5, with D hard to call. Trimming took off 2 bases at V and 5 bases at J, with 12 bases between the two ends. The CDR3 is 14 amino acids. Germline assignment: CDR1 MGHRA and CDR2 YSYEKL. The CDR3 bases are TGCGCCAGCAGCCAACTTAGTCGACTGGAGACCCAGTACTTC. This sequence encodes CASSQLSRLETQYF.

The chain couples TRBV19 to TRBJ1-6; maybe TRBD1 (6 bases). Germline loops: CDR1 LNHDA, CDR2 SQIVND (reference sequence). This CDR3 contains 18 residues. V lost 1 base, J lost 6 bases, and 19 bases lay in between. In DNA form, the CDR3 reads TGTGCCAGTAGTATAGCCCCATGGGGGCGCGTAAGTAATTCACCCCTCCACTTT. It yields the protein CASSIAPWGRVSNSPLHF.

The chain employs TRBV10-2 and TRBJ2-7, with TRBD1 matching over 9 bases. V lost 7 bases to trimming and J lost 2 bases; unmatched junction nucleotides: 9. The germline V gene encodes CDR1 WSHSY and CDR2 SAAADI. The CDR3 spans 15 residues. CDR3 coding DNA: TGCGCCAGCATTACCGCCGGGACAGGGCCCTACGAGCAGTACTTC. Residues: CASITAGTGPYEQYF.

The genes are TRBV28 and TRBJ2-2; TRBD1 agrees at 9 bases. The V and J ends lost 4 bases and 1 base, in that order; junction bases with no gene match: 1. The CDR3 extends over 15 amino acids. In germline, CDR1 is MDHEN, CDR2 SYDVKM. DNA for the CDR3: TGTGCCAGCAGTTGGACAGGGGTGAACACCGGGGAGCTGTTTTTT. It specifies CASSWTGVNTGELFF.

The chain recombines TRBV5-4 with TRBJ2-7, with 7 bases aligning to TRBD1. The V gene end was trimmed by 4 bases and the J gene end by 1 base; junction bases not matched to a gene: 8. The germline V gene encodes CDR1 SGHNT and CDR2 YYREEE (reference sequence). There are 15 residues in the CDR3. The CDR3 reads CASSDGTVESYEQYF. The CDR3 DNA is TGTGCCAGCAGCGATGGGACAGTGGAATCCTACGAGCAGTACTTC.

This chain uses TRBV28 with TRBJ2-2, with D perhaps TRBD1 (6 bases). The V and J ends lost 6 bases and 6 bases respectively, with 11 bases between them. Germline-derived CDR1 and CDR2 are MDHEN and SYDVKM. The CDR3 consists of 13 residues. CDR3 region: CASSPGQPGELFF. Written as DNA, the CDR3 is TGTGCCAGCAGCCCAGGACAGCCCGGGGAGCTGTTTTTT.

This clone was counted once. The chain uses TRBV25-1 and TRBJ2-3; D might be TRBD2 (7 bases). The germline V and J ends were trimmed by 3 bases and 0 bases, with 10 bases remaining between them. Germline V lookup: CDR1 MGHDK, CDR2 SYGVNS. The CDR3 is made up of 15 amino acids. In nucleotides, the CDR3 is TGTGCCAGCAGTGAGGGGGGGCCGAGCACAGATACGCAGTATTTT. Protein product: CASSEGGPSTDTQYF.

The chain joins TRBV29-1 to TRBJ2-1, with 8 bases identical to TRBD2. Germline V gene data show CDR1 as SQVTM and CDR2 as ANQGSEA. The CDR3 runs 15 residues. J was trimmed by 8 bases and V by 3 bases; bases with no gene match: 12. In DNA form, the CDR3 reads TGCAGCGTTGAGTATGCCGGGGGGGAATTATATGAGCAGTTCTTC. Amino acid sequence: CSVEYAGGELYEQFF.

The rearrangement joins TRBV19 to TRBJ1-6; no firm D call. This CDR3 region has 16 residues. V lost 6 bases, J lost 4 bases, and 16 bases lay in between. CDR1 is LNHDA and CDR2 is SQIVND in the germline V gene (reference sequence). CDR3 sequence (DNA): TGTGCCAGTAGCACGTCTACTCGGGGATATAATTCACCCCTCCACTTT. Residues: CASSTSTRGYNSPLHF.

The chain couples TRBV10-2 to TRBJ2-5; TRBD1 aligns across 7 bases. Trimming cost V 4 bases and J 5 bases; bases outside gene matches: 7. This CDR3 region has 14 residues. Germline CDR1 is WSHSY and CDR2 is SAAADI. CDR3 region: CASSGAGGAETQYF. The CDR3 bases are TGCGCCAGCAGTGGGGCAGGGGGAGCGGAGACCCAGTACTTC.

The chain employs TRBV5-6 and TRBJ2-2; tentatively, D is TRBD1 (8 bases). Per the germline V gene, CDR1 is SGHDT and CDR2 is YYEEEE. There are 15 residues in the CDR3. Trimming shortened V by 4 bases and J by 4 bases, and 14 bases separated the two germline ends. CDR3 in DNA: TGTGCCAGCAGCACAGGGGGAGGGGCCACCGGGGAGCTGTTTTTT. Protein product: CASSTGGGATGELFF.

The rearrangement links TRBV7-3 to TRBJ1-1; TRBD1 agrees at 7 bases. The J segment lost 0 bases and the V segment lost 5 bases, leaving 6 bases of the junction unmatched. Germline V gene data show CDR1 as SGHTA and CDR2 as FQGTGA. The CDR3 loop spans 15 amino acids. This chain's CDR3 is CASSQGQPMNTEAFF. CDR3 coding DNA: TGTGCCAGCAGCCAGGGACAGCCAATGAACACTGAAGCTTTCTTT.

This clone was observed a single time. The chain is built from TRBV10-3 and TRBJ1-5, with 7 bases aligning to TRBD1. Germline CDR1 is ENHRY and CDR2 is SYGVKD. The CDR3 is 15 amino acids. Trimming cost V 0 bases and J 9 bases; bases outside gene matches: 8. CDR3 sequence: CAISESTGHQGPQHF. The CDR3 region has the DNA TGTGCCATCAGTGAGTCGACAGGGCATCAAGGGCCCCAGCATTTT.

V gene TRBV9 combines with J gene TRBJ2-7; the D gene is possibly TRBD1 (6 bases). Trimming stripped 0 bases from V and 5 bases from J, with 15 bases between. CDR1 is SGDLS, CDR2 YYNGEE, per germline. The CDR3 length is 15 residues. CDR3 protein: CASSVDGTLNHEQYF. CDR3 DNA sequence: TGTGCCAGCAGCGTAGATGGGACATTGAATCACGAGCAGTACTTC.

This clone was observed a handful of times. The chain has TRBV7-2 and TRBJ2-5, with 10 bases aligning to TRBD2. CDR1 and CDR2 (germline): SGHTA, FQGNSA. The CDR3 sequence is 16 residues long. V gave up 5 bases and J gave up 4 bases; unmatched junction bases: 10. The CDR3, as DNA: TGTGCCAGCAGCGACCCTGGTCTAGCGGGGGCAGAGACCCAGTACTTC. This encodes CASSDPGLAGAETQYF.

The J gene is TRBJ1-2, the V gene TRBV5-4; TRBD1 aligns across 9 bases. Germline CDR1 is SGHNT and CDR2 is YYREEE (reference sequence). The trim removed 4 bases at V and 3 bases at J, leaving 4 bases unmatched. CDR3 length: 14 residues. The CDR3 sequence: CASSTGQGHYGYTF. The CDR3 coding sequence is TGTGCCAGCAGCACGGGACAGGGTCACTATGGCTACACCTTC. Full variable domain (missing parts from reference TRBV5-4 and TRBJ1-2): ETGVTQSPTHLIKTRGQQVTLRCSSQSGHNTVSWYQQALGQGPQFIFQYYREEENGRGNFPPRFSGLQFPNYSSELNVNALELDDSALYLCASSTGQGHYGYTFGSGTRLTVV.

Only one count was recorded for this clone. The rearrangement joins TRBV6-5 to TRBJ2-1; 9 nucleotides agree with TRBD2. CDR3 size: 14 residues. Germline lookup yields CDR1 MNHEY and CDR2 SVGAGI. V lost 4 bases to trimming and J lost 5 bases; unmatched junction nucleotides: 3. In nucleotides, the CDR3 is TGTGCCAGCAGTTCGGGACTAGCACACAATGAGCAGTTCTTC. It translates to CASSSGLAHNEQFF.

This clone was observed a single time. The chain couples TRBV15 to TRBJ2-5, with TRBD2 as a possible D gene (6 bases). The germline CDR1 and CDR2 sequences are LNHNV and YYDKDF (reference sequence). V dropped 7 bases and J dropped 2 bases, with 20 bases sitting between them. The CDR3 sequence is 16 residues long. DNA of the CDR3: TGTGCCACCAACAAGAGATTGATAGCGGATCAAGAGACCCAGTACTTC. Translated: CATNKRLIADQETQYF.

This chain joins TRBV6-5 and TRBJ1-3; D remains unclear. CDR1 is MNHEY and CDR2 is SVGAGI in the germline V gene. The CDR3 is made up of 15 amino acids. V was cut by 5 bases and J by 3 bases, with 14 bases left in between. This chain's CDR3 is CASSTTTNGGNTIYF. The CDR3 nucleotides are TGTGCCAGCAGTACAACGACTAACGGTGGAAACACCATATATTTT.

The CDR3, as DNA: TGCAGTGCTCCCAGGGGGGACACCATATATTTT. Translation: CSAPRGDTIYF. The chain carries TRBV20-1 and TRBJ1-3, with TRBD1 matching over 7 bases. With 5 bases clipped from V and 8 bases from J, the junction kept 3 bases outside the gene matches. This CDR3 is built from 11 residues. The germline gives CDR1 DFQATT, CDR2 SNEGSKA (reference sequence).